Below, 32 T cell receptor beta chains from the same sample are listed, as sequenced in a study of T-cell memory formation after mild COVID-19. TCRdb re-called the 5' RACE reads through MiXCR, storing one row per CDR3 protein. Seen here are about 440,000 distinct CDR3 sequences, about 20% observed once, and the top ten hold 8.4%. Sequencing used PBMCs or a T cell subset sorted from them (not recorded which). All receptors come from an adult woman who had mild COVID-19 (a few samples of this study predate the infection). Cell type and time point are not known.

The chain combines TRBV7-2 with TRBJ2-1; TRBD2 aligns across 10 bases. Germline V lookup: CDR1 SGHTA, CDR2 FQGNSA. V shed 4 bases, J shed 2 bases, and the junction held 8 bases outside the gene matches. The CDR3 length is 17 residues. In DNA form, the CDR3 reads TGTGCCAGCAGCTCAAGGGGCCTAGCGGGAGCCTACAATGAGCAGTTCTTC. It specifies CASSSRGLAGAYNEQFF.

CDR3: CASSMDSYNSPLHF. CDR3 nucleotides: TGCGCCAGCAGCATGGATAGCTATAATTCACCCCTCCACTTT. The rearrangement joins TRBV5-1 to TRBJ1-6; D gene unclear. The ends were cut back, 4 bases at V and 3 bases at J, with 8 bases in the middle. Germline assignment: CDR1 SGHRS and CDR2 YFSETQ. This CDR3 is 14 amino acids long.

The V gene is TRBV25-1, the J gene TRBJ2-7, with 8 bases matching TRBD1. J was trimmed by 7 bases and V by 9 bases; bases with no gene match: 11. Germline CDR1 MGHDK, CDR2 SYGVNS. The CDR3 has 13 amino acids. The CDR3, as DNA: TGTGCCAGTGCTACAGGGGGGTTTATGGAGCAGTACTTC. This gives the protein CASATGGFMEQYF.

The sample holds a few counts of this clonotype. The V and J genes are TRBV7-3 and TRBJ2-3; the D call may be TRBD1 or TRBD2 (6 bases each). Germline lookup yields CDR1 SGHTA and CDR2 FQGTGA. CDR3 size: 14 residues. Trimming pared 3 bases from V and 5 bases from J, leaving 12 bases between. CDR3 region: CASSFGGQVDTQYF. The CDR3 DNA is TGTGCCAGCAGCTTTGGGGGGCAGGTAGATACGCAGTATTTT.

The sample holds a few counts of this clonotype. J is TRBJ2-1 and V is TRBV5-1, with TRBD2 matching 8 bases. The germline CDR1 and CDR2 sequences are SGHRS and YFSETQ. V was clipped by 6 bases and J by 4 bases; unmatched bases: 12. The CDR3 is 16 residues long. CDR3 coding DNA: TGCGCCAGCACCCTGGTAGCGGGGACGACTTACAATGAGCAGTTCTTC. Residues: CASTLVAGTTYNEQFF.

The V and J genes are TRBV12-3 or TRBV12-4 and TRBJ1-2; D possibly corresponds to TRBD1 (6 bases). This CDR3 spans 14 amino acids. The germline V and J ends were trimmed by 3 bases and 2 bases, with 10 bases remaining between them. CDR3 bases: TGTGCCAGCAGTTTTCCAGGGGAAAACTATGGCTACACCTTC. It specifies CASSFPGENYGYTF.

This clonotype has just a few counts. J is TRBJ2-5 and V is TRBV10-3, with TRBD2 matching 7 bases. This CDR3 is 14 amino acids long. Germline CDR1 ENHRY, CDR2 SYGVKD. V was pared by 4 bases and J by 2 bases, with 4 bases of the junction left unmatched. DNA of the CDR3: TGTGCCATCAGTGGGTCAGCGGGGCAAGAGACCCAGTACTTC. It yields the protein CAISGSAGQETQYF.

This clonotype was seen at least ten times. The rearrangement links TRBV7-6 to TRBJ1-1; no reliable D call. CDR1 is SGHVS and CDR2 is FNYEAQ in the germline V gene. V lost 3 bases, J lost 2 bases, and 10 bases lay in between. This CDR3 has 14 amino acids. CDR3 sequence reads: CASSLGISNTEAFF. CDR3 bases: TGTGCCAGCAGCTTGGGTATCTCCAACACTGAAGCTTTCTTT. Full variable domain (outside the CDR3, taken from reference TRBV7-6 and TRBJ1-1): GAGVSQSPRYKVTKRGQDVALRCDPISGHVSLYWYRQALGQGPEFLTYFNYEAQQDKSGLPNDRFSAERPEGSISTLTIQRTEQRDSAMYRCASSLGISNTEAFFGQGTRLTVV.

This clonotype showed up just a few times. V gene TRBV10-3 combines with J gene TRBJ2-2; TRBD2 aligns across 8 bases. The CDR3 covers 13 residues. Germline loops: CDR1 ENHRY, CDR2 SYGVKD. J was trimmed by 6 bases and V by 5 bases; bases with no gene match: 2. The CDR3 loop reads CAISRTSPGELFF. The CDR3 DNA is TGTGCCATCAGTAGGACTAGCCCCGGGGAGCTGTTTTTT.

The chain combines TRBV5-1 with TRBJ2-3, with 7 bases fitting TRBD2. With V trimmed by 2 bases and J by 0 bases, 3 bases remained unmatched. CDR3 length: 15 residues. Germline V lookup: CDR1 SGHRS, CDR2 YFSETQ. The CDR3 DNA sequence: TGCGCCAGCAGCTTTGTCGGGGGGAGCACAGATACGCAGTATTTT. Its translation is CASSFVGGSTDTQYF.

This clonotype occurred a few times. Written as DNA, the CDR3 is TGTGCCAGCAGCTTAGACGGGAGGGCCGGGGAGCAGTTCTTC. Its protein is CASSLDGRAGEQFF. V gene TRBV7-9 combines with J gene TRBJ2-1; 8 nucleotides agree with TRBD2. This CDR3 is 14 amino acids long. The V gene's germline CDR1 is SEHNR and CDR2 FQNEAQ (reference sequence). V trimming: 1 base; J trimming: 10 bases; junction bases outside the gene matches: 6.

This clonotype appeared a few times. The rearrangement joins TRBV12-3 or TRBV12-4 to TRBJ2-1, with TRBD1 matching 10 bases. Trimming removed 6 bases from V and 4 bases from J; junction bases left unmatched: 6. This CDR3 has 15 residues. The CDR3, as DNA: TGTGCCAGCAGACCCAGGACAGGGGGATACAATGAGCAGTTCTTC. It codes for CASRPRTGGYNEQFF.

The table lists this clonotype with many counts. DNA for the CDR3: TGTGCCAGCAGCTTAGCAGGGATTCACGAGCAGTACTTC. This encodes CASSLAGIHEQYF. The chain uses TRBV7-9 and TRBJ2-7; D gene uncertain. V was trimmed by 0 bases and J by 5 bases, leaving 8 bases between them. CDR1 is SEHNR, CDR2 FQNEAQ, per germline (reference sequence). The CDR3 length is 13 residues.

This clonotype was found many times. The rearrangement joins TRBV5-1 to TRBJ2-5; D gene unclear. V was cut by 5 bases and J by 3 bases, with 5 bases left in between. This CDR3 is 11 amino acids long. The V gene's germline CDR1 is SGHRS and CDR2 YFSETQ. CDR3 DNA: TGCGCCAGCAGTGGGGAAGAGACCCAGTACTTC. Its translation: CASSGEETQYF.

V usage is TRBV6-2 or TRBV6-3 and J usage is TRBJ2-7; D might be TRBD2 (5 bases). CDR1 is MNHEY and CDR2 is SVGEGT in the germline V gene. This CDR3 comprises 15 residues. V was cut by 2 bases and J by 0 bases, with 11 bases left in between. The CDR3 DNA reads TGTGCCAGCAGTTACCCCGGGATGAGCTCCTACGAGCAGTACTTC. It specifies CASSYPGMSSYEQYF.

The CDR3 here is CASSEEDLLPYSNQPQHF. The CDR3 DNA reads TGTGCCAGCAGTGAAGAGGATCTCCTGCCCTATAGCAATCAGCCCCAGCATTTT. The chain has TRBV2 and TRBJ1-5, with D hard to call. The V end was cut by 1 base, the J end by 0 bases, with 16 bases between. In germline, CDR1 is SNHLY, CDR2 FYNNEI. This CDR3 region has 18 residues.

CDR3 bases: TGTGCCAGCAGCCTTTCGGGATATGGCAATCAGCCCCAGCATTTT. Its translation: CASSLSGYGNQPQHF. This chain joins TRBV12-3 or TRBV12-4 and TRBJ1-5; D uncertain. Between the trimmed V and J ends, which lost 6 bases and 2 bases, there was a span of 14 bases. This CDR3 comprises 15 residues.

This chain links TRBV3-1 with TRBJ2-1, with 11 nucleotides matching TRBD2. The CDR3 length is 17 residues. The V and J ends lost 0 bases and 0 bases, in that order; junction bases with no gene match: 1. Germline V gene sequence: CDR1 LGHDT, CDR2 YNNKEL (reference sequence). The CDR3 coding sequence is TGTGCCAGCAGCCAAGATGGACTAGCGGGCTCCTACAATGAGCAGTTCTTC. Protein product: CASSQDGLAGSYNEQFF.

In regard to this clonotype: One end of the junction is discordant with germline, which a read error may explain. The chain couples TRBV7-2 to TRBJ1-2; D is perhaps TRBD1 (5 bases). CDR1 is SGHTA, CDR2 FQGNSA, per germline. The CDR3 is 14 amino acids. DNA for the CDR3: TGTGCCAGCAGCCCGTCCGCGGGGGACTATGGATACACCTTC. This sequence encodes CASSPSAGDYGYTF.

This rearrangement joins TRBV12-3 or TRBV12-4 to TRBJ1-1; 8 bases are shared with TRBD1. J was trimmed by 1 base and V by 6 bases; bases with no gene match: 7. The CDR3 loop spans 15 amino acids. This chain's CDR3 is CASSHRQGTNTEAFF. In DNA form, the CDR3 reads TGTGCCAGCAGCCATAGACAGGGGACGAACACTGAAGCTTTCTTT.

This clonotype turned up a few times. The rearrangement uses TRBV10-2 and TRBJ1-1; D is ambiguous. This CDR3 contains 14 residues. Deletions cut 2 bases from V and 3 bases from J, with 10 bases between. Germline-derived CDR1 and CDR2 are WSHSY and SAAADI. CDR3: CASSEPTEHTEAFF. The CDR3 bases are TGCGCCAGCAGTGAGCCCACAGAGCACACTGAAGCTTTCTTT.

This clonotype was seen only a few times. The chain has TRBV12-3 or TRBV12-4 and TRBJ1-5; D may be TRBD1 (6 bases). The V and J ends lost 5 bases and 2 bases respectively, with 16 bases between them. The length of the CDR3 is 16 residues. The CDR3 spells CASSTGTPGGNQPQHF. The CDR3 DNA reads TGTGCCAGCAGTACCGGGACACCGGGCGGCAATCAGCCCCAGCATTTT.

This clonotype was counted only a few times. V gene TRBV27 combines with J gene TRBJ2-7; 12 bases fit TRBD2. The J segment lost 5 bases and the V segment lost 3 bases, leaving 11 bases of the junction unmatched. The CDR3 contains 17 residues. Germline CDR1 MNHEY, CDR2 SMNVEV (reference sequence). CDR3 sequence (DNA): TGTGCCAGCAGTTTGTTGGCGACTAGCGGGAGTATCCACGAGCAGTACTTC. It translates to CASSLLATSGSIHEQYF.

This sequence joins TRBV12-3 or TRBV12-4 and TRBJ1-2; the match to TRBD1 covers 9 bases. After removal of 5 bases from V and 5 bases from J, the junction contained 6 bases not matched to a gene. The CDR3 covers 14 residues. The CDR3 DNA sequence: TGTGCCAGCAGTCCCTACAGGGGGCAATATGGCTACACCTTC. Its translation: CASSPYRGQYGYTF.

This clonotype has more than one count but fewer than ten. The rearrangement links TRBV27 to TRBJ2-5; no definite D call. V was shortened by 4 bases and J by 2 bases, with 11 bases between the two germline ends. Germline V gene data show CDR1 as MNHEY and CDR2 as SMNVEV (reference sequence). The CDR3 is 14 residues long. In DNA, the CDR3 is TGTGCCAGCAGTTCTTATCCGAGTCAAGAGACCCAGTACTTC. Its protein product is CASSSYPSQETQYF.

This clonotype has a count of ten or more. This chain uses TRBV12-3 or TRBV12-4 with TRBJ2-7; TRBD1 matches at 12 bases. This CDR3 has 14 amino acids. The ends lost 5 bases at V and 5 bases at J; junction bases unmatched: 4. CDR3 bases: TGTGCCAGCAGTACCGGGACAGGGGGCGACGAGCAGTACTTC. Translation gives CASSTGTGGDEQYF.

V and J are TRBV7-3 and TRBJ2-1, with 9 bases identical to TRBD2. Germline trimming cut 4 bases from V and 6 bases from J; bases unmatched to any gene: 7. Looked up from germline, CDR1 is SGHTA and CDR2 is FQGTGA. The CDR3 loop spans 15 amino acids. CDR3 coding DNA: TGTGCCAGCAGCTCAGGTAGCGGGAGATTCAATGAGCAGTTCTTC. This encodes CASSSGSGRFNEQFF.

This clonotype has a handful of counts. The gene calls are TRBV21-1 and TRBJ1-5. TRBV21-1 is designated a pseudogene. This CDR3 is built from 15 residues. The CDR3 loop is CASSNHDHSNQPQHF. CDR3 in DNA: TGTGCCAGCAGCAATCACGACCATAGCAATCAGCCCCAGCATTTT.

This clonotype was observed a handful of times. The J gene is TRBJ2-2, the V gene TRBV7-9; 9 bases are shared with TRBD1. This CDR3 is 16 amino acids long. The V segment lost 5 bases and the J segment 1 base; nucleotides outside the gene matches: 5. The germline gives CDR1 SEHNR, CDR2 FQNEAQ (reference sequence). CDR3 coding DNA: TGTGCCAGCAGCCGCAAGGGACAGGGGAACACCGGGGAGCTGTTTTTT. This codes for CASSRKGQGNTGELFF.

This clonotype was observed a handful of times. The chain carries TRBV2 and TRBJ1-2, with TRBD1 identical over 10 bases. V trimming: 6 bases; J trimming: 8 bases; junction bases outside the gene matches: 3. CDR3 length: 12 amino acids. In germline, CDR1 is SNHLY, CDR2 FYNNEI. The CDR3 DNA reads TGTGCCAGCAGCGGGACAGGGGACGGCTACACCTTC. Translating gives CASSGTGDGYTF.

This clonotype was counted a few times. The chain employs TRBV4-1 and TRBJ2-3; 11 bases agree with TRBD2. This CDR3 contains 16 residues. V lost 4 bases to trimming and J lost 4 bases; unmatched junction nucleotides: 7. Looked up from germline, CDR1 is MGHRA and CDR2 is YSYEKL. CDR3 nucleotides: TGCGCCAGCAGCCCCGGGGGTAGCGGGGGGGCAGATACGCAGTATTTT. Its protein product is CASSPGGSGGADTQYF.

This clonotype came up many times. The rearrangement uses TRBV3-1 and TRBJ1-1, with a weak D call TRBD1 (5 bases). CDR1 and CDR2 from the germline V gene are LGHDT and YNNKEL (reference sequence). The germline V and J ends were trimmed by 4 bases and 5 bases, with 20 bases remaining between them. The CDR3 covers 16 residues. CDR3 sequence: CASSPGDSWVGTEAFF. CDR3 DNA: TGTGCCAGCAGCCCTGGGGACTCCTGGGTAGGGACTGAAGCTTTCTTT. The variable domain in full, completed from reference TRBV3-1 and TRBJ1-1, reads DTAVSQTPKYLVTQMGNDKSIKCEQNLGHDTMYWYKQDSKKFLKIMFSYNNKELIINETVPNRFSPKSPDKAHLNLHINSLELGDSAVYFCASSPGDSWVGTEAFFGQGTRLTVV.